These 24 T cell receptor beta chains were sequenced from one sample in a study of CD8+CD57+ T cells in acquired aplastic anemia. Template material for TCR beta VDJ and CDR3 profiling consisted of genomic DNA. MiXCR was run by TCRdb on the reads, yielding one entry per CDR3 protein. The top ten hold approximately 40% of the sample, which has 260,000 or so distinct CDR3 sequences, approximately 82% seen once. Sequencing was done on patients that had shown CD8+CD57+ cell expansion by flow cytometry. The sequenced sample consisted of sorted CD4+, CD8+, or CD8+CD57+ T cells (not recorded which) from PBMCs. The receptors come from a human donor with aplastic anemia.

Comments on this clonotype: Given the absence of the conserved phenylalanine or tryptophan at the CDR3 end, a read error is likely. No DNA is shown, since the ends of the CDR3 on it are uncertain; the CDR3 is the one TCRdb lists. The chain joins TRBV7-2 to TRBJ2-3. Both ends counted, the CDR3 spans 13 residues. From germline, CDR1 is SGHTA and CDR2 FQGNSA. CDR3: CASSEAGTAEPHY.

Points on this clonotype: The germline gene is not matched at one end of the junction; a read error may be the cause. The chain is built from TRBV19 and TRBJ2-1; 8 nucleotides align to TRBD2. CDR3 size: 16 residues. Germline assignment: CDR1 LNHDA and CDR2 SQIVND (reference sequence). The CDR3 DNA reads TGCGCCAGTAGCTTTCAAATAGGCGGGGGGAGCGATGAGCAGTTCTTC. Its translation: CASSFQIGGGSDEQFF.

In regard to this clonotype: Because the CDR3 is missing its conserved closing phenylalanine or tryptophan, this is likely a read error. The DNA is left out, because the CDR3 cannot be placed on it with certainty; the CDR3 is given as TCRdb lists it. The CDR3 sequence is CATRDGDRNTHYL. This chain uses TRBV15 with TRBJ2-3; TRBD1 is taken as the D call from the table, unchecked against the DNA. Ends included, the CDR3 has 13 residues. Germline CDR1 and CDR2: LNHNV and YYDKDF (reference sequence).

This clonotype turned up a few times. The gene calls are TRBV24-1 and TRBJ1-5; maybe TRBD1 (6 bases). The V gene's germline CDR1 is KGHDR and CDR2 SFDVKD. The CDR3 runs to 13 residues. Trimming shortened V by 6 bases and J by 4 bases, and 9 bases separated the two germline ends. This CDR3 is CATSTGPNQPQHF. The CDR3, as DNA: TGTGCCACCAGTACAGGGCCGAATCAGCCCCAGCATTTT.

This clonotype was seen a few times. V usage is TRBV6-2 or TRBV6-3 and J usage is TRBJ2-7; 10 nucleotides match TRBD1. CDR1 and CDR2 (germline): MNHEY, SVGEGT. The ends lost 7 bases at V and 6 bases at J; junction bases unmatched: 15. This CDR3 region has 16 residues. The chain's CDR3 is CASNTPGQGNLAEQYV. The CDR3 DNA follows: TGTGCCAGCAACACACCGGGACAGGGGAACCTGGCCGAGCAGTACGTC.

CDR3 residues: CASSLVGPDKPHHHF. The CDR3, as DNA: TGTGCCAGCAGCTTAGTGGGCCCGGACAAGCCCCACCATCATTTT. The rearrangement uses TRBV7-9 and TRBJ1-5; possible D gene TRBD1, 5 bases. The CDR3 runs to 15 residues. Germline-derived CDR1 and CDR2 are SEHNR and FQNEAQ (reference sequence). Trimming took 1 base from V and 16 from J, leaving 23 bases between them.

Turning to this clonotype: One end of the junction varies from germline; a read error may be responsible. The CDR3 coding sequence is TGTGCCAGTAGTATGGGGAGGGGACTAGCGGGAAGTCTGTCCTTC. Residues: CASSMGRGLAGSLSF. This chain links TRBV19 with TRBJ2-1; TRBD2 aligns across 13 bases. From germline, CDR1 is LNHDA and CDR2 SQIVND (reference sequence). The CDR3 length is 15 residues. Drawing the rest from reference TRBV19 and TRBJ2-1, the complete variable domain is DGGITQSPKYLFRKEGQNVTLSCEQNLNHDAMYWYRQDPGQGLRLIYYSQIVNDFQKGDIAEGYSVSREKKESFPLTVTSAQKNPTAFYLCASSMGRGLAGSLSFGPGTRLTVL.

This chain links TRBV10-2 with TRBJ2-7; D remains unclear. Trimming removed 2 bases from V and 0 bases from J, with 5 bases in between. Looked up from germline, CDR1 is WSHSY and CDR2 is SAAADI. CDR3 length: 13 residues. The CDR3 bases are TGCGCCAGCAGTGAGGGGCACTCCTACGAGCAGTACTTC. Translating it yields CASSEGHSYEQYF.

Points on this clonotype: Mismatch with germline at one junction end may stem from a read error. The genes are TRBV7-6 and TRBJ2-3, with 7 bases matching TRBD2. The CDR3 covers 14 residues. Germline lookup yields CDR1 SGHVS and CDR2 FNYEAQ. Here the CDR3 reads CASTLGRVPSGADF. The CDR3 region has the DNA TGTGCCAGCACCCTAGGGAGGGTCCCCTCTGGGGCAGATTTT.

This clonotype turned up a few times. The rearrangement links TRBV6-5 to TRBJ2-1; D ambiguous. V was clipped by 5 bases and J by 0 bases, with 11 bases between them. This CDR3 comprises 15 residues. The germline V gene has CDR1 MNHEY and CDR2 SVGAGI. DNA for the CDR3: TGTGCCAGCAGTACCACCGGAAGCTCCTACAATGAGCAGTTCTTC. It specifies CASSTTGSSYNEQFF.

The rearrangement joins TRBV2 to TRBJ1-2, with D possibly being TRBD1 (5 bases). CDR1 SNHLY and CDR2 FYNNEI come from the germline V gene. The V end lost 6 bases, the J end lost 8 bases, and 10 bases lay between the germline ends. The CDR3 totals 11 residues. The CDR3 reads CASSDSWGYTF. The DNA of the CDR3 is TGTGCCAGCAGCGACAGTTGGGGCTACACCTTC.

This clonotype was seen a handful of times. This chain joins TRBV19 and TRBJ1-4; 10 bases are a match to TRBD1. This CDR3 spans 15 amino acids. The V gene end was trimmed by 3 bases and the J gene end by 5 bases; junction bases not matched to a gene: 3. The germline gives CDR1 LNHDA, CDR2 SQIVND (reference sequence). CDR3 coding DNA: TGTGCCAGTAGTATTAGGACAGGGGGAAATGAAAAACTGTTTTTT. Amino acid sequence: CASSIRTGGNEKLFF.

This chain uses TRBV7-8 with TRBJ1-3; 9 bases are shared with TRBD1. Germline V CDR1 and CDR2: SGHVS, FQNEAQ. J lost 4 bases, V lost 3 bases, and 7 bases had no gene match. The CDR3 has 16 residues. CDR3 sequence reads: CASSFLRGQGGNTIYF. DNA of the CDR3: TGTGCCAGCAGCTTCCTCCGGGGACAGGGAGGAAACACCATATATTTT.

As for this clonotype: An end of the junction differs from the germline gene, which may be a read error. For the CDR3, the DNA is TGTGCCAGCAGCTTAGGGGGGCAGAGACCCAGTACTTCCTTC. Translated: CASSLGGQRPSTSF. This chain links TRBV7-2 with TRBJ2-7, with D perhaps matching TRBD1 (6 bases). Per the germline V gene, CDR1 is SGHTA and CDR2 is FQGNSA. The CDR3 runs to 14 residues.

The rearrangement uses TRBV7-9 and TRBJ2-7, with 9 bases matching TRBD2. The junction had 9 bases not matched to a gene; V was cut back by 3 bases and J by 6 bases. The CDR3 runs 15 residues. Germline assignment: CDR1 SEHNR and CDR2 FQNEAQ (reference sequence). CDR3 DNA: TGTGCCAGCAGCTTTCAAAGAAGCGGGGGGTGCGAGCAGTACTTC. This codes for CASSFQRSGGCEQYF.

A single count supports this clonotype. The CDR3 DNA sequence: TGTGCCAGCAGCTTTCATCCTGTCCGGACAGCCCTTTCCTACGAGCAGTACGTC. Its translation: CASSFHPVRTALSYEQYV. The V gene is TRBV7-3, the J gene TRBJ2-7; D is perhaps TRBD1 (6 bases). Germline CDR1 SGHTA, CDR2 FQGTGA. The CDR3 runs to 18 residues. V lost 3 bases and J 1 base, leaving 22 bases between the germline ends.

The chain employs TRBV7-9 and TRBJ2-7, with D possibly matching TRBD2 (6 bases). There are 15 residues in the CDR3. Germline V gene data show CDR1 as SEHNR and CDR2 as FQNEAQ (reference sequence). The V and J ends lost 4 bases and 10 bases respectively, with 23 bases between them. This CDR3 reads CASSWQRSGGSDQYV. CDR3 nucleotides: TGTGCCAGCAGCTGGCAAAGAAGCGGAGGGAGCGATCAGTACGTC.

On this clonotype itself: It is unclear where the CDR3 begins or ends on the DNA, so no DNA is shown, and the CDR3 is as TCRdb lists it. This chain joins TRBV24-1 and TRBJ2-2; the table calls TRBD1, which could not be checked here. From germline, CDR1 is KGHDR and CDR2 SFDVKD. The CDR3 extends over 16 residues, inclusive of both ends. CDR3 sequence: CATSGTARSRGAVFWF.

The rearrangement links TRBV9 to TRBJ2-1; D is undetermined. CDR3 size: 16 residues. The germline V and J ends were trimmed by 0 bases and 8 bases, with 18 bases remaining between them. Germline assignment: CDR1 SGDLS and CDR2 YYNGEE. The CDR3 here is CASSVGRDAESDEQFF. CDR3 sequence (DNA): TGTGCCAGCAGCGTAGGGAGAGATGCGGAGAGCGATGAGCAGTTCTTC.

The J gene is TRBJ2-2, the V gene TRBV5-5; D unresolved. The CDR3 runs to 12 residues. Between the trimmed V and J ends, which lost 0 bases and 7 bases, there was a span of 4 bases. CDR1 is SGHKS, CDR2 YYEKEE, per germline (reference sequence). The chain's CDR3 is CASSLDSGELFF. The CDR3 DNA is TGTGCCAGCAGCTTGGACAGCGGGGAGCTGTTTTTT. Filled out from reference TRBV5-5 and TRBJ2-2, the complete variable domain reads DAGVTQSPTHLIKTRGQQVTLRCSPISGHKSVSWYQQVLGQGPQFIFQYYEKEERGRGNFPDRFSARQFPNYSSELNVNALLLGDSALYLCASSLDSGELFFGEGSRLTVL.

A note on this clonotype: Lacking the conserved final phenylalanine or tryptophan, this CDR3 likely reflects a read error. The chain uses TRBV15 and TRBJ1-2, with D possibly TRBD1 on 6 matching bases. Germline CDR1 and CDR2: LNHNV and YYDKDF (reference sequence). This CDR3 spans 17 amino acids. V was cut by 3 bases and J by 3 bases, with 20 bases left in between. The CDR3 DNA is TGTGCCACCAGCAGGTACAGGGAGCCCTCGATCGACTATGGCTACACCTGC. Protein sequence: CATSRYREPSIDYGYTC.

The genes are TRBV5-1 and TRBJ1-1; D gene ambiguous. Per the germline V gene, CDR1 is SGHRS and CDR2 is YFSETQ. This CDR3 has 16 residues. Trimming stripped 1 base from V and 0 bases from J, with 13 bases between. CDR3 sequence reads: CASSLRSDDLNTEAFF. In DNA, the CDR3 is TGCGCCAGCAGCTTGCGTTCGGACGACTTGAACACTGAAGCTTTCTTT.

This clonotype was found a few times. The rearrangement joins TRBV7-6 to TRBJ2-5; D uncertain. Germline CDR1 is SGHVS and CDR2 is FNYEAQ. V lost 1 base, J lost 5 bases, and 8 bases lay in between. This CDR3 is 13 amino acids long. The CDR3 DNA reads TGTGCCAGCAGCTTAGGTGTGGGGGAGACCCAGTACTTC. Translated, it gives CASSLGVGETQYF.

For this clonotype: The CDR3 end shows no conserved phenylalanine or tryptophan, and so a read error is likely. The chain couples TRBV15 to TRBJ1-2, with D perhaps TRBD1 (5 bases). V lost 3 bases, J lost 6 bases, and 23 bases lay in between. The germline V gene has CDR1 LNHNV and CDR2 YYDKDF (reference sequence). The CDR3 contains 17 residues. As DNA, the CDR3 is TGTGCCACCAGCAGGTACAGGCGGCGGGCGGTTGAGCATGGCTACACCTCC. This codes for CATSRYRRRAVEHGYTS.